The present TCR beta chain was sequenced within a study of T cell changes during pregnancy in multiple sclerosis. Profiled with immunoSEQ multiplex PCR; TCRdb holds only in-frame clones, not every one. This sample has about 27,000 clones, with about 90% found just once. Sequencing used CD8+ T cells from peripheral blood mononuclear cells, obtained in the second trimester of pregnancy. The receptor's source is a female donor with multiple sclerosis, enrolled in a pregnancy study.

CDR3 DNA sequence: TGTGCCAGCAGTTACCTGCCGAGGGCCGAGCAGTACTTC. Protein product: CASSYLPRAEQYF. V and J are TRBV6-5 and TRBJ2-7; tentative D call: TRBD2 (5 bases). V dropped 2 bases and J dropped 6 bases, with 11 bases sitting between them. Germline values: CDR1 MNHEY, CDR2 SVGAGI. This CDR3 is 13 amino acids long.